The rows below give T cell receptor beta chains drawn from one sample of a study of control samples from healthy donors and cancer patients. The table came from immunoSEQ multiplex PCR; TCRdb's copy has only in-frame clones and leaves some out. The sample holds under 200,000 clones, around 93% seen once. Input material: blood. These receptors all stem from a woman between 55 and 75 years old in good health. Each CDR3 is given with its conserved first and last residue. The D gene is left open where the match is weak. Only some rows state a clone size, as once, few, many or a class for expanded clones.

CASSRGVKNTEAFF TGTGCCAGCAGCCGGGGAGTCAAGAACACTGAAGCTTTCTTT NA NA TRBJ1-1 TRBV7-8 14
CASTQGLAGVYF TGTGCCAGCACTCAAGGACTAGCGGGGGTGTACTTC NA TRBD2 TRBJ2-7 TRBV12-3/TRBV12-4 12
CASSRGAGLTYNEQFF TGTGCCAGTAGCCGGGGTGCGGGGTTAACCTACAATGAGCAGTTCTTC NA NA TRBJ2-1 TRBV19 16
CATSDSRRGGEETQYF TGTGCCACCAGTGATTCCCGGCGAGGCGGGGAAGAGACCCAGTACTTC NA NA TRBJ2-5 TRBV24-1 16
CSASPGTTATNEKLFF TGCAGTGCTAGTCCCGGGACAACTGCAACTAATGAAAAACTGTTTTTT once NA TRBJ1-4 TRBV20-1 16
CASSPEGGISGNTIYF TGTGCCAGCAGCCCCGAGGGGGGCATCTCTGGAAACACCATATATTTT NA NA TRBJ1-3 TRBV5-4 16
CASSLMTGRNTEAFF TGCGCCAGCAGCCTTATGACAGGGAGAAACACTGAAGCTTTCTTT NA TRBD1 TRBJ1-1 TRBV5-1 15
CASSRGSYEQYF TGTGCCAGCAGTCGAGGCTCCTACGAGCAGTACTTC few NA TRBJ2-7 TRBV7-9 12
CASSLAPPAYEQYF TGCGCCAGCAGCTTGGCCCCCCCTGCCTACGAGCAGTACTTC NA NA TRBJ2-7 TRBV5-1 14
CASSSSPGGMNEQFF TGTGCCAGCAGCTCGTCTCCGGGGGGTATGAATGAGCAGTTCTTC NA TRBD2 TRBJ2-1 TRBV7-2 15
CASKDQGTTEAFF TGTGCCAGCAAAGATCAGGGTACCACTGAAGCTTTCTTT NA NA TRBJ1-1 TRBV12-3/TRBV12-4 13
CATRATGAQDEAFF TGTGCCACCAGGGCTACAGGGGCCCAAGATGAAGCTTTCTTT NA TRBD1 TRBJ1-1 TRBV24-1 14
CASGTLDTGELFF TGTGCCAGCGGGACCCTGGACACCGGGGAGCTGTTTTTT NA NA TRBJ2-2 TRBV7-2 13
CATRGPGRGHVIPGHNSPLHF TGTGCCACCCGGGGGCCGGGTCGGGGGCATGTTATTCCCGGCCATAATTCACCCCTCCACTTT NA NA TRBJ1-6 TRBV24-1 21
CACSYAHLRGAGYTF TGTGCCTGCAGTTACGCGCACTTGAGGGGGGCTGGCTACACCTTC NA NA TRBJ1-2 TRBV6-2/TRBV6-3 15
CASSGTGKLFF TGTGCCAGCAGCGGGACAGGGAAACTGTTTTTT NA TRBD1 TRBJ1-4 TRBV2 11
CASSLDGNQPQHF TGTGCCAGCAGCTTAGACGGCAATCAGCCCCAGCATTTT NA NA TRBJ1-5 TRBV7-2 13
CASSETGLANQPQHF TGTGCCAGCAGCGAGACAGGGTTGGCCAATCAGCCCCAGCATTTT NA TRBD1 TRBJ1-5 TRBV7-9 15
CASSPTLGGETQYF TGCGCCAGCAGCCCCACCCTGGGCGGAGAGACCCAGTACTTC NA NA TRBJ2-5 TRBV5-1 14
CASTEPPYTEAFF TGTGCCAGCACCGAACCGCCATATACTGAAGCTTTCTTT NA NA TRBJ1-1 TRBV7-2 13
CASSLLGGYTF TGTGCCAGCAGCTTGCTCGGGGGCTACACCTTC NA NA TRBJ1-2 TRBV5-8 11
CASSSQGLEAFF TGTGCCAGCAGCTCACAGGGGCTGGAAGCTTTCTTT NA TRBD1 TRBJ1-1 TRBV7-9 12
CASSYLQGGRNTIYF TGTGCCAGCAGTTACCTACAGGGGGGTAGAAACACCATATATTTT NA TRBD1 TRBJ1-3 TRBV6-5 15
CASSQEPSGGVRSSDTQYF TGCGCCAGCAGCCAAGAGCCTAGCGGGGGGGTACGAAGTTCAGATACGCAGTATTTT NA TRBD2 TRBJ2-3 TRBV4-1 19
CASSEYGGAEAFF TGTGCCAGCAGTGAATATGGAGGGGCTGAAGCTTTCTTT once NA TRBJ1-1 TRBV25-1 13
CASQWNTEAFF TGTGCCAGTCAATGGAACACTGAAGCTTTCTTT NA NA TRBJ1-1 TRBV19 11
CASSVVPDTEAFF TGTGCCAGCAGCGTAGTACCGGACACTGAAGCTTTCTTT NA NA TRBJ1-1 TRBV9 13
CASSSGGMGGYEQYF TGTGCCAGCAGCTCCGGGGGGATGGGGGGCTACGAGCAGTACTTC NA TRBD2 TRBJ2-7 TRBV9 15
CASSWDTNTEAFF TGTGCCAGCAGCTGGGACACTAACACTGAAGCTTTCTTT NA NA TRBJ1-1 TRBV5-4 13
CASTAGNTEAFF TGTGCCAGTACCGCGGGAAACACTGAAGCTTTCTTT NA NA TRBJ1-1 TRBV6-5 12
CASSGTGGKNNSPLHF TGTGCCAGCAGCGGGACAGGGGGGAAAAATAATTCACCCCTCCACTTT NA TRBD1 TRBJ1-6 TRBV7-2 16
CASTKHRGNYGYTF TGTGCCAGCACCAAACACAGGGGCAACTATGGCTACACCTTC NA TRBD1 TRBJ1-2 TRBV27 14
CASSLTPLGTEAFF TGTGCCAGCAGTTTGACTCCGCTGGGCACTGAAGCTTTCTTT NA NA TRBJ1-1 TRBV7-2 14
CASSPGQGASEAFF TGTGCCAGCTCACCAGGTCAGGGGGCCTCTGAAGCTTTCTTT NA TRBD1 TRBJ1-1 TRBV18 14
CASSPGQGDYGYTF TGTGCCAGCAGCCCCGGACAGGGAGACTATGGCTACACCTTC NA TRBD1 TRBJ1-2 TRBV7-2 14
CSVERGVGGETQYF TGCAGCGTTGAGCGGGGCGTGGGGGGGGAGACCCAGTACTTC NA TRBD2 TRBJ2-5 TRBV29-1 14
CASSPRGVGYTF TGTGCCAGCAGCCCCCGCGGGGTTGGCTACACCTTC NA NA TRBJ1-2 TRBV3-1/TRBV3-2 12
CASRGTSTNEKLFF TGTGCCAGCAGGGGGACATCTACTAATGAAAAACTGTTTTTT NA NA TRBJ1-4 TRBV25-1 14
CASSTTGQGTAQAFF TGTGCCAGCAGCACGACGGGACAGGGAACGGCCCAGGCTTTCTTT once TRBD1 TRBJ1-1 TRBV9 15
CASPAGGPGDTQYF TGTGCCAGTCCTGCAGGGGGCCCCGGGGATACGCAGTATTTT NA TRBD1 TRBJ2-3 TRBV19 14
CASSQDSRGGTGELFF TGCGCCAGCAGCCAAGATTCAAGGGGAGGCACCGGGGAGCTGTTTTTT NA NA TRBJ2-2 TRBV4-1 16
CASSQDQPSSNQPQHF TGTGCCAGCAGCCAAGATCAGCCATCTAGCAATCAGCCCCAGCATTTT few NA TRBJ1-5 TRBV3-1/TRBV3-2 16
CASSTGTLSNQPQHF TGTGCCAGTAGTACCGGGACCCTTAGCAATCAGCCCCAGCATTTT NA NA TRBJ1-5 TRBV19 15
CASSGGQWVGTEAFF TGTGCCAGCAGTGGGGGACAGTGGGTGGGCACTGAAGCTTTCTTT NA TRBD1 TRBJ1-1 TRBV2 15
CASSELGQDGYTF TGTGCCAGCAGTGAACTCGGACAGGATGGCTACACCTTC NA TRBD1 TRBJ1-2 TRBV6-1 13
CASSQDTGGLYGQYF TGTGCCAGCAGCCAAGATACAGGGGGCCTGTATGGGCAGTACTTC NA TRBD1 TRBJ2-7 TRBV3-1/TRBV3-2 15
CASSQDRRMVNTEAFF TGTGCCAGCAGCCAAGACAGGCGGATGGTGAACACTGAAGCTTTCTTT once NA TRBJ1-1 TRBV6-2/TRBV6-3 16
CASSLDRGNQPQHF TGTGCCAGCAGCTTAGACAGGGGCAATCAGCCCCAGCATTTT NA NA TRBJ1-5 TRBV7-2 14
CASTSGGTEAFF TGTGCCAGCACTTCTGGAGGCACTGAAGCTTTCTTT NA NA TRBJ1-1 TRBV6-5 12
CASSPAASRRETQYF TGTGCCAGCAGCCCCGCGGCCAGTAGGAGGGAGACCCAGTACTTC once NA TRBJ2-5 TRBV7-2 15